The clone carrying this T cell receptor beta chain occurred a few times. The antigen remains unidentified. A sample-barcoded 5' primer and a J-beta primer mix were used in a second PCR of about 6 to 11 cycles. Each cDNA molecule carried a tag from a template-switch adaptor that contained 12 random nucleotides. TCRdb used MiXCR to reprocess the 5' RACE reads, holding one entry per CDR3 protein. The sample shows around 800,000 distinct CDR3 sequences, more than 40% of them seen only once. The CDR3 consists of 17 residues. Between the trimmed V and J ends, which lost 5 bases and 0 bases, there was a span of 17 bases. PBMCs numbering at least 6.5 million were isolated per sample. The data originate from a study of blood T cells in healthy people across ages. Whole-study findings and limits: Older age coincided with a roughly linear decline in TCR beta diversity per million T cells.

Sequencing used blood. V gene TRBV12-3 or TRBV12-4 combines with J gene TRBJ2-4; a weak D match, TRBD2 (5 bases). The sequence derives from a man aged 60 to 75 in good health. The CDR3 bases are TGTGCCAGCAGTCCCGTTCTAGCTGGGGTAGCCAAAAACATTCAGTACTTC. This translates into CASSPVLAGVAKNIQYF.